This T cell receptor beta chain was sequenced in a study of blood T cell repertoires in COVID-19 (dated by TCRdb to 2020 to 2022). Concerning the study at large: Collaborator samples came from the United States, Italy and Spain and covered acute and convalescent phases of COVID-19. The material from the prospective study consisted of cDNA or gDNA derived from T cells, B-cell-depleted T cells, or PBMCs. Subjects who had been exposed to COVID-19, were actively infected with it, or had recovered from it provided the deeply sampled blood TCRbeta repertoires that made up the dataset. The repertoires were released in a freely available public database intended as a resource for research on the immune response to SARS-CoV-2. Samples were obtained from the ongoing ImmuneRACE study (first 160 participants) and from 1,254 subjects provided by 6 global collaborators. Sample metadata almost always included a de-identified subject ID, COVID-19 status, age in years and sex. HLA class I and class II types, where available, came from metadata supplied by the sample provider rather than from assay-based typing. The research as a whole found: The amount of clinical and demographic metadata varied by source and participant and was provided uncurated.

Each collaborating institution followed its own protocols to collect whole blood in K2EDTA tubes. For TCRbeta analysis, collaborators shipped samples in one of three forms: frozen whole blood, isolated PBMCs, or DNA extracted from either of those sample types. As concerns this clone: What antigen it recognizes has not been identified. Within one base of it there is no much larger clone, and no base qualities were kept.

TCRbeta CDR3 regions were amplified from genomic DNA using the immunoSEQ Assay, a bias-controlled multiplex PCR. The authors' pipeline ran thus. The number of nucleated cells in each sample was estimated from the amplification of reference gene primers within the assay. Sequence reads were collapsed and filtered to measure the absolute abundance of every unique TCRbeta CDR3 rearrangement. Productive Simpson clonality was computed per sample as the square root of Simpson's diversity index over productive rearrangements. TCRdb re-hosts the immuneACCESS table, in-frame sequences only. Its copies lack some clones; in the studies checked, an unresolved V gene accounts for under half of them, and the cause for the rest is not known. That table furnishes V, J and clone size, whereas the DNA furnished D and trimming. Across this sample there are 60,000 to 65,000 clones, with roughly 80% seen only once. Roughly 18% of the sample goes to the ten largest clones.

For CDR1 and CDR2, the germline V gene (reference sequence) lists SEHNR and FQNEAQ. Trimming removed 3 bases from V and 0 bases from J, leaving 12 bases between the germline ends. The CDR3 measures 16 amino acids from cysteine to phenylalanine. Solely the CDR3 DNA is kept, with 48 bases framed from the first base. In this chain, TRBV7-9 is recombined with TRBJ1-3; the D gene is possibly TRBD1, with 5 bases matching. The source of this sequence is a man aged 55 to 69 with acute or convalescent COVID-19. Material: peripheral blood. The CDR3 protein sequence reads: CASSLGQGNSGNTIYF. The DNA is TGTGCCAGCAGCTTGGGCCAGGGAAACTCTGGAAACACCATATATTTT.